This T cell receptor beta chain was identified during a study of beta chain features in type 1 diabetes (dated by TCRdb to about 2018). For the study in its entirety: Mean age, gender distribution, total cell number and subset yield were not different between patients and healthy donors. A total of some 100,000,000 sorted cells were examined across all samples, and a strong correlation was observed between cell number per subset and RNA yield. The study compared TCRB repertoires of sorted circulating CD4+ T cell subsets between recently diagnosed type 1 diabetes patients and matched healthy donors. Regulatory and stem cell-like memory subsets were obtained from only 8 patients and about eight healthy donors, while naive and central memory subsets were obtained from all 30 or so donors. Results the study describes overall, beyond this receptor: PCR might favor shorter templates, but patient and control samples were amplified and corrected together, so any skew would affect both groups equally. Patients with type 1 diabetes made fewer insertions and deleted more nucleotides at VDJ recombination sites, implying thymic rearrangement abnormalities. In all four CD4+ subsets, TCRB CDR3 length was moderately but significantly shorter in type 1 diabetes patients. Because the HLA sub-analyses included only small numbers of individuals, any influence of HLA type on TCRB rearrangement was left unresolved. Naive, central memory and regulatory TCRB repertoires appeared to be more alike among patients than among healthy donors. Because cDNA was sequenced instead of genomic DNA, highly expressing activated cells could be over-represented, though the groups showed no difference in activation or CD3 levels.

The CDR3 measures 13 amino acids from cysteine to phenylalanine. This entry keeps only the CDR3 DNA: 39 bases, framed from base 1. At the junction V is shortened by 6 bases and J by 1 base, with 6 bases in between. According to the germline V gene, CDR1 reads SNHLY and CDR2 reads FYNNEI. A single peripheral blood draw of 90 to 150 mL on average was collected from each donor into heparinised tubes. Naive, central memory, regulatory and stem cell-like memory CD4+ T cells were sorted on a BD FACSAria II using a panel including CD45RO, CCR7, CD25, CD127, CD95 and CD27. Purity was above 95% for every sorted population. PBMCs were isolated right away by Lymphoprep density gradient centrifugation and were stained directly, without culture. So that batch effects would be minimized, each experiment stained and sorted samples in pairs, pairing one healthy donor with one patient. Only one count was recorded for this clone. Which antigen it targets is not known. No much larger clone exists at a distance of one base, and base qualities are not known.

The entire amount of isolated RNA was reverse transcribed using the High Capacity cDNA Reverse Transcription Kit, so the sequenced TCRB transcripts were expressed ones. Deep immunoSEQ sequencing was performed on naive, central memory and regulatory T cell samples, with an average of around 3.4 million total reads per sample. Sorted cells were lysed in RLT buffer, and RNA was extracted using DNase-treated RNeasy Micro or Mini kits according to cell number. To prevent cross-contamination, each cell subset was processed individually, whereas patient and healthy donor samples were processed jointly. The immunoSEQ multiplex PCR was used to amplify TCRB sequences from cDNA, generating 87-bp fragments that spanned the CDR3 region. The amplicons were sequenced using the Illumina HiSeq platform. The original pipeline was this. PCR bias was computationally corrected using synthetic template baselines, reads within Hamming distance 2 were collapsed, and singletons that could not be merged were discarded. Reads were aligned against IMGT so that V, D and J genes, CDR3 length and insertions or deletions at six rearrangement sites could be assigned. Within each subset, clonotype counts were normalized to the number of sorted cells before true diversity and Gini coefficients were calculated with the tcR R package. The overlap coefficient, calculated on TCRB nucleotide sequences, was used to measure repertoire sharing. Out-of-frame TCRB sequences from naive cells were analyzed to stand in for the pre-selection repertoire. The table comes from immuneACCESS by way of TCRdb, which keeps in-frame sequences with V and J called. Part of the clones is missing from these tables; in studies checked, under half for an unresolved V gene and the rest for unknown reasons. The DNA gave D and trimming, while V, J and clone size come from that table. The sample table lists 450,000 to 550,000 clones, about 29% of them with a count of one. Roughly 0.066% of the sample is taken by the ten largest.

The receptor comes from a young man in good health. What was sequenced was naive CD4+ T cells from blood. Per the publication, the cell subset or site label means: true naive CD4+ T cells. The rearrangement combines TRBV2 with TRBJ2-2; matching of 5 bases hints at TRBD2 as the D gene. The CDR3 protein: CASREENTGELFF. The nucleotide sequence reads TGTGCCAGCAGGGAGGAGAACACCGGGGAGCTGTTTTTT.